The 31 T cell receptor beta chains presented below share a single source sample, sequenced in a study of cytomegalovirus exposure and HLA in healthy donors (dated by TCRdb to about 2017). Library prep was done by the immunoSEQ multiplex PCR assay. The multiplex PCR relied on a mix of 60 forward primers for TCR Vbeta segments and 13 reverse primers for TCR Jbeta segments. Sourced from immuneACCESS, this table was stored by TCRdb with only in-frame sequences that have V and J called. A share of the clones is absent; for the studies checked, an unresolved V gene accounts for under half, and the remainder has no known explanation. Here the sample has 150,000 to 200,000 clones; 77% occur a single time. 1.4% to 1.5% of the sample is taken by the ten largest. Sequenced material: PBMCs. These receptors all stem from a woman aged 30 to 39 in good health and CMV-seropositive.

CDR3 sequence (DNA): TGTGCCAGCAGCCCGACGGAGAATTATGGCTACACCTTC. This codes for CASSPTENYGYTF. The chain couples TRBV5-6 to TRBJ1-2; no reliable D call. The length of the CDR3 is 13 residues. CDR1 is SGHDT, CDR2 YYEEEE, per germline. Trimming took off 4 bases at V and 5 bases at J, with 12 bases between the two ends.

CDR3 amino acids: CASSVGAGPGTEAFF. The CDR3 region has the DNA TGTGCCAGCAGCGTAGGGGCGGGGCCGGGCACTGAAGCTTTCTTT. The chain combines TRBV9 with TRBJ1-1; D is possibly TRBD1 (5 bases). The CDR3 has 15 residues. Germline V lookup: CDR1 SGDLS, CDR2 YYNGEE. The V and J ends lost 0 bases and 4 bases respectively, with 13 bases between them.

This sequence joins TRBV6-5 and TRBJ1-4, with D perhaps TRBD1 (5 bases). V was clipped by 6 bases and J by 8 bases, with 16 bases between them. CDR3 length: 14 residues. Germline V gene data show CDR1 as MNHEY and CDR2 as SVGAGI. The CDR3, as DNA: TGTGCCAGCAGCTCAGGAGGGGTTAGAGAAAAACTGTTTTTT. This translates into CASSSGGVREKLFF.

The chain recombines TRBV5-6 with TRBJ2-4, with a possible D match to TRBD2 (6 bases). CDR3 length: 17 amino acids. V was pared by 5 bases and J by 2 bases, with 20 bases between. CDR1 is SGHDT, CDR2 YYEEEE, per germline. The CDR3 nucleotides are TGTGCCAGCAGGTCCGGGGGTACGACACTCTCCAAAAACATTCAGTACTTC. Translated: CASRSGGTTLSKNIQYF.

This clone was found a few times. This rearrangement joins TRBV7-7 to TRBJ2-1, with D perhaps matching TRBD2 (5 bases). The V and J ends lost 5 bases and 3 bases respectively, with 8 bases between them. The V gene's germline CDR1 is SSHAT and CDR2 FNYEAQ (reference sequence). The CDR3 spans 13 residues. The CDR3 bases are TGTGCCAGCAGCCTAACTAGCTACAATGAGCAGTTCTTC. Residues: CASSLTSYNEQFF.

The chain links TRBV27 to TRBJ2-1; 12 bases align to TRBD2. Germline lookup yields CDR1 MNHEY and CDR2 SMNVEV (reference sequence). V lost 3 bases, J lost 6 bases, and 3 bases stayed unmatched. The CDR3 contains 15 residues. The CDR3 DNA follows: TGTGCCAGCAGTTTTGGACTAGCGGGGTTCAATGAGCAGTTCTTC. It encodes CASSFGLAGFNEQFF.

The chain is built from TRBV7-8 and TRBJ1-1; D is unresolved. Trimming stripped 1 base from V and 8 bases from J, with 8 bases between. The CDR3 consists of 12 residues. CDR1 is SGHVS and CDR2 is FQNEAQ in the germline V gene. The CDR3 here is CASSLGQREAFF. CDR3 nucleotide sequence: TGTGCCAGCAGCTTAGGTCAGAGGGAAGCTTTCTTT.

V gene TRBV9 combines with J gene TRBJ1-3, with D unclear. Germline CDR1 is SGDLS and CDR2 is YYNGEE. The V end lost 0 bases, the J end lost 7 bases, and 5 bases lay between the germline ends. The CDR3 has 12 residues. The CDR3 loop is CASSVGENTIYF. In nucleotides, the CDR3 is TGTGCCAGCAGCGTAGGGGAGAACACCATATATTTT.

The chain recombines TRBV27 with TRBJ2-7; 9 bases are a match to TRBD2. The CDR3 is 14 amino acids. Germline loops: CDR1 MNHEY, CDR2 SMNVEV (reference sequence). Germline trimming cut 2 bases from V and 4 bases from J; bases unmatched to any gene: 3. This CDR3 reads CASSLVAGAYEQYF. DNA of the CDR3: TGTGCCAGCAGTTTAGTAGCGGGAGCTTACGAGCAGTACTTC.

This clone was observed a few times. This sequence joins TRBV4-2 and TRBJ2-7; D uncertain. This CDR3 region has 11 residues. CDR1 LGHNA and CDR2 YNFKEQ come from the germline V gene. Trimming took off 6 bases at V and 6 bases at J, with 9 bases between the two ends. The CDR3 DNA reads TGTGCCAGCAGTACAGCTTTCGAGCAGTACTTC. Its translation is CASSTAFEQYF.

The rearrangement links TRBV28 to TRBJ2-7; TRBD1 might be the D (5 bases). The CDR3 loop spans 14 amino acids. Germline V gene sequence: CDR1 MDHEN, CDR2 SYDVKM. V was cut by 8 bases and J by 6 bases, with 20 bases left in between. CDR3 loop: CASGFVGVAAEQYF. CDR3 sequence (DNA): TGTGCCAGCGGGTTTGTAGGGGTGGCCGCCGAGCAGTACTTC. The full variable domain, completed using reference TRBV28 and TRBJ2-7, is DVKVTQSSRYLVKRTGEKVFLECVQDMDHENMFWYRQDPGLGLRLIYFSYDVKMKEKGDIPEGYSVSREKKERFSLILESASTNQTSMYLCASGFVGVAAEQYFGPGTRLTVT.

The chain has TRBV30 and TRBJ1-4; the D gene is possibly TRBD1 (6 bases). V was shortened by 5 bases and J by 7 bases, with 11 bases between the two germline ends. Germline values: CDR1 GTSNPN, CDR2 SVGIG (reference sequence). This CDR3 has 12 amino acids. The CDR3 spells CAWGTGREKLFF. DNA for the CDR3: TGTGCCTGGGGAACAGGGCGTGAAAAACTGTTTTTT.

This clone was seen a handful of times. The V gene is TRBV9, the J gene TRBJ2-7; possibly TRBD2 for D (5 bases). From germline, CDR1 is SGDLS and CDR2 YYNGEE. The CDR3 is 17 amino acids. V dropped 1 base and J dropped 0 bases, with 17 bases sitting between them. CDR3 amino acids: CASSVSPSDSFSYEQYF. In DNA form, the CDR3 reads TGTGCCAGCAGCGTATCCCCGTCGGACTCATTCTCCTACGAGCAGTACTTC.

The genes are TRBV5-5 and TRBJ2-7, with TRBD1 matching 10 bases. The V gene's germline CDR1 is SGHKS and CDR2 YYEKEE (reference sequence). After removal of 4 bases from V and 5 bases from J, the junction contained 9 bases not matched to a gene. The CDR3 is 15 residues long. CDR3 nucleotide sequence: TGTGCCAGCAGCCCTGGACAGGGGGATGGAGACGAGCAGTACTTC. As protein: CASSPGQGDGDEQYF.

This chain uses TRBV19 with TRBJ1-2; D might be TRBD1 (5 bases). V dropped 4 bases and J dropped 4 bases, with 19 bases sitting between them. This CDR3 has 16 amino acids. Per the germline V gene, CDR1 is LNHDA and CDR2 is SQIVND (reference sequence). The CDR3 sequence: CASSRDGTGNPYGYTF. CDR3 coding DNA: TGTGCCAGTAGTAGAGATGGAACAGGTAACCCCTATGGCTACACCTTC.

This clone was counted a few times. The identical CDR3 is also encoded by other nucleotide sequences in the sample. V is TRBV5-1 and J is TRBJ1-1; D not resolved. V was clipped by 0 bases and J by 1 base, with 7 bases between them. CDR1 SGHRS and CDR2 YFSETQ come from the germline V gene. The CDR3 runs to 14 residues. CDR3 DNA sequence: TGCGCCAGCAGCTTGGGGACTGCGAACACTGAAGCTTTCTTT. It specifies CASSLGTANTEAFF. Combining the CDR3 with reference TRBV5-1 and TRBJ1-1 gives the whole variable domain KAGVTQTPRYLIKTRGQQVTLSCSPISGHRSVSWYQQTPGQGLQFLFEYFSETQRNKGNFPGRFSGRQFSNSRSEMNVSTLELGDSALYLCASSLGTANTEAFFGQGTRLTVV.

This chain joins TRBV5-1 and TRBJ2-1; TRBD2 matches at 13 bases. J was trimmed by 4 bases and V by 1 base; bases with no gene match: 11. The CDR3 spans 19 residues. CDR1 SGHRS and CDR2 YFSETQ come from the germline V gene. The CDR3 nucleotides read TGCGCCAGCAGCTTGCCCAGCTCAAAGGGACTAGCGGGATACAATGAGCAGTTCTTC. Translated, it gives CASSLPSSKGLAGYNEQFF.

V usage is TRBV10-1 and J usage is TRBJ2-1; tentative D call: TRBD1 (5 bases). This CDR3 region has 15 residues. V was cut by 6 bases and J by 5 bases, with 17 bases left in between. Germline V CDR1 and CDR2: WNHNN, SYGVQD (reference sequence). CDR3 nucleotide sequence: TGCGCCAGCAGGCGTGTCAGGGTTTCGGACAATGAGCAGTTCTTC. Protein: CASRRVRVSDNEQFF.

The chain combines TRBV27 with TRBJ2-7; 7 bases align to TRBD2. The germline V gene encodes CDR1 MNHEY and CDR2 SMNVEV (reference sequence). The CDR3 totals 15 residues. V shed 2 bases, J shed 7 bases, and the junction held 11 bases outside the gene matches. The CDR3 bases are TGTGCCAGCAGTTTAAAGGTGGGAGGGCCGCGGGAGCAGTACTTC. Translation: CASSLKVGGPREQYF.

In regard to this clone: Other DNA sequences in the sample encode the same CDR3. This sequence joins TRBV5-1 and TRBJ2-2; 12 nucleotides align to TRBD2. The CDR3 loop spans 15 amino acids. Germline CDR1 is SGHRS and CDR2 is YFSETQ. V dropped 2 bases and J dropped 5; count of bases not matched to a gene: 1. The CDR3 sequence is CASSFGLAGTGELFF. The CDR3 region has the DNA TGCGCCAGCAGCTTCGGACTAGCGGGGACCGGGGAGCTGTTTTTT.

The J gene is TRBJ2-1, the V gene TRBV19; 12 bases agree with TRBD2. Germline lookup yields CDR1 LNHDA and CDR2 SQIVND (reference sequence). The CDR3 has 12 amino acids. Trimming took 9 bases from V and 9 from J; bases not matched to a gene: 3. The CDR3 protein is CASSSGRGEQFF. CDR3 in DNA: TGTGCCAGCTCTAGCGGGAGGGGTGAGCAGTTCTTC.

The chain links TRBV4-1 to TRBJ2-7; 10 nucleotides match TRBD1. CDR3 length: 15 amino acids. V shed 5 bases, J shed 4 bases, and the junction held 8 bases outside the gene matches. Germline V lookup: CDR1 MGHRA, CDR2 YSYEKL. CDR3 protein: CASSFRTGGDYEQYF. CDR3 bases: TGCGCCAGCAGCTTCCGGACAGGGGGTGATTACGAGCAGTACTTC.

This rearrangement joins TRBV19 to TRBJ1-5, with a possible D match to TRBD1 (6 bases). CDR3 length: 15 residues. The V and J ends lost 10 bases and 1 base respectively, with 17 bases between them. Germline CDR1 and CDR2: LNHDA and SQIVND (reference sequence). CDR3 coding DNA: TGTGCCACCTCTTTACAACAGGGAAGCAATCAGCCCCAGCATTTT. This translates into CATSLQQGSNQPQHF.

The rearrangement uses TRBV5-5 and TRBJ1-2; D is uncertain. CDR1 is SGHKS and CDR2 is YYEKEE in the germline V gene (reference sequence). Trimming removed 0 bases at V and 2 bases at J, with 5 bases between. The CDR3 extends over 13 amino acids. CDR3 nucleotide sequence: TGTGCCAGCAGCTTGGGAGGGAACTATGGCTACACCTTC. It yields the protein CASSLGGNYGYTF. Filled out from reference TRBV5-5 and TRBJ1-2, the complete variable domain reads DAGVTQSPTHLIKTRGQQVTLRCSPISGHKSVSWYQQVLGQGPQFIFQYYEKEERGRGNFPDRFSARQFPNYSSELNVNALLLGDSALYLCASSLGGNYGYTFGSGTRLTVV.

The CDR3 DNA follows: TGTGCCAGCAGCTTCCGGGAGGCCACCGGGGAGCTGTTTTTT. It specifies CASSFREATGELFF. The chain uses TRBV7-9 and TRBJ2-2; TRBD2 matches 7 bases. Germline V gene lookup returns CDR1 SEHNR and CDR2 FQNEAQ (reference sequence). J lost 4 bases, V lost 3 bases, and 2 bases had no gene match. This CDR3 is 14 amino acids long.

Note on this clone: Within the sample, other DNA sequences also encode this same CDR3. V gene TRBV5-6 combines with J gene TRBJ2-3, with a weak D call TRBD1 (5 bases). The germline V gene encodes CDR1 SGHDT and CDR2 YYEEEE. V lost 7 bases and J lost 10, with 16 bases in between. This CDR3 has 12 residues. In DNA form, the CDR3 reads TGTGCCAGCGGGGCCCTGAACCAGCCGCAGTATTTT. This codes for CASGALNQPQYF.

This chain connects TRBV4-1 to TRBJ1-1; TRBD1 might be the D (5 bases). The CDR3 contains 13 residues. Germline V lookup: CDR1 MGHRA, CDR2 YSYEKL. The V end lost 1 base, the J end lost 8 bases, and 11 bases lay between the germline ends. This chain's CDR3 is CASSQVGGSEAFF. The CDR3 region has the DNA TGCGCCAGCAGCCAAGTCGGGGGTTCGGAAGCTTTCTTT.

This sequence joins TRBV11-3 and TRBJ2-6, with D uncertain. Trimming left V 4 bases short and J 2 bases short, with 9 bases between. Germline-derived CDR1 and CDR2 are SGHNT and YENEEA. CDR3 length: 15 amino acids. CDR3 DNA sequence: TGTGCCAGCAGCTCTTACGGTACTGGGGCCAACGTCCTGACTTTC. Its protein product is CASSSYGTGANVLTF.

The V and J genes are TRBV10-3 and TRBJ2-3; 7 bases are a match to TRBD2. The CDR3 sequence is 18 residues long. V was pared by 3 bases and J by 3 bases, with 15 bases of the junction left unmatched. Germline values: CDR1 ENHRY, CDR2 SYGVKD. CDR3 sequence (DNA): TGTGCCATCAGTGAACTCGTAGGGGCGGGAGATGGTACAGATACGCAGTATTTT. Its protein product is CAISELVGAGDGTDTQYF.

The genes are TRBV30 and TRBJ2-7; tentatively, D is TRBD2 (5 bases). Between the trimmed V and J ends, which lost 5 bases and 3 bases, there was a span of 11 bases. The CDR3 has 12 amino acids. CDR1 and CDR2 from the germline V gene are GTSNPN and SVGIG (reference sequence). The CDR3 sequence: CAWDHGGYEQYF. CDR3 DNA sequence: TGTGCCTGGGACCACGGAGGCTACGAGCAGTACTTC.

The rearrangement joins TRBV5-4 to TRBJ2-3; 9 bases map to TRBD1. Germline CDR1 and CDR2: SGHNT and YYREEE (reference sequence). Germline trimming cut 4 bases from V and 3 bases from J; bases unmatched to any gene: 6. The CDR3 sequence is 15 residues long. CDR3 nucleotide sequence: TGTGCCAGCAGCAGCGGGACAGGGAGAACAGATACGCAGTATTTT. It specifies CASSSGTGRTDTQYF.